This T cell receptor beta chain was documented in a study of blood T cell repertoires in COVID-19. Overall study: The samples span acute and convalescent COVID-19 from the United States, Italy and Spain. Sources were T cells, B-cell-depleted T cells, or PBMCs; the material itself was cDNA or gDNA.

V lost 4 bases and J lost 3; bases outside the gene matches: 7. The germline V gene encodes CDR1 SGHNT and CDR2 YYREEE (reference sequence). The CDR3 length is 15 residues. Produced via immunoSEQ multiplex PCR; TCRdb's table is partial and in-frame only. The profile covers about 150,000 clones, with about 88% appearing a single time and roughly 2.5% taken by the ten largest. The TCR sequence derives from a human donor with COVID-19, enrolled during active disease. The donor label of this sample is uncertain. V and J are TRBV5-4 and TRBJ2-3; 8 bases match TRBD1. The sample consisted of peripheral blood. In DNA form, the CDR3 reads TGTGCCAGCAGCAAACCGGGACAGGAGACAGATACGCAGTATTTT. This codes for CASSKPGQETDTQYF. Based on the CDR3 plus reference TRBV5-4 and TRBJ2-3, the full variable domain is ETGVTQSPTHLIKTRGQQVTLRCSSQSGHNTVSWYQQALGQGPQFIFQYYREEENGRGNFPPRFSGLQFPNYSSELNVNALELDDSALYLCASSKPGQETDTQYFGPGTRLTVL.